A single sample gave rise to the 24 T cell receptor beta chains below, sequenced in a study of patients and donors after allogeneic stem cell transplantation. Via MiXCR, TCRdb re-called the RT-PCR reads, giving one row per CDR3 protein. The sample consists of approximately 200,000 distinct CDR3 sequences, 38% of them appearing once. Sequenced input: blood, either unsorted or a sorted T cell fraction (not recorded which). These receptors originate from a human donor who was either an allogeneic HSCT recipient or a stem cell or donor lymphocyte infusion donor (not recorded which). It is not recorded whose cells these are; they may come from a transplant donor.

Here the CDR3 reads CATTTSGYSTDTQYF. The DNA for the CDR3 is TGTGCCACCACGACTAGCGGGTACAGCACAGATACGCAGTATTTT. The chain is built from TRBV19 and TRBJ2-3; 10 positions agree with TRBD2. Germline values: CDR1 LNHDA, CDR2 SQIVND (reference sequence). The J segment lost 0 bases and the V segment lost 10 bases, leaving 7 bases of the junction unmatched. The CDR3 spans 15 residues.

This clonotype came up a few times. This sequence joins TRBV10-3 and TRBJ1-3; no firm D call. This CDR3 region has 13 residues. Per the germline V gene, CDR1 is ENHRY and CDR2 is SYGVKD. V was trimmed by 4 bases and J by 0 bases, leaving 4 bases between them. The chain's CDR3 is CAISVGSGNTIYF. The CDR3 DNA sequence: TGTGCCATCAGTGTAGGCTCTGGAAACACCATATATTTT.

This clonotype was seen only a few times. The J gene is TRBJ1-6, the V gene TRBV20-1; 10 bases fit TRBD1. The CDR3 sequence is 15 residues long. Germline assignment: CDR1 DFQATT and CDR2 SNEGSKA (reference sequence). Trimming at V came to 3 bases and at J to 3 bases, leaving 2 bases not matched to a gene. The CDR3 nucleotides read TGCAGTGCTAGGACAGGGGGCCTCTATAATTCACCCCTCCACTTT. It encodes CSARTGGLYNSPLHF.

This clonotype was seen only a few times. V gene TRBV7-9 combines with J gene TRBJ1-1; D call uncertain. Germline CDR1 and CDR2: SEHNR and FQNEAQ (reference sequence). The CDR3 has 13 amino acids. Trimming pared 3 bases from V and 4 bases from J, leaving 9 bases between. The CDR3 sequence is CASSFDRGTEAFF. The CDR3 nucleotides read TGTGCCAGCAGCTTTGATCGTGGCACTGAAGCTTTCTTT. Supplemented by reference TRBV7-9 and TRBJ1-1, the full variable domain reads DTGVSQNPRHKITKRGQNVTFRCDPISEHNRLYWYRQTLGQGPEFLTYFQNEAQLEKSRLLSDRFSAERPKGSFSTLEIQRTEQGDSAMYLCASSFDRGTEAFFGQGTRLTVV.

The chain employs TRBV4-1 and TRBJ2-7; weak D call: TRBD2 (5 bases). The germline CDR1 and CDR2 sequences are MGHRA and YSYEKL. This CDR3 contains 15 residues. Trimming left V 1 base short and J 0 bases short, with 10 bases between. The CDR3 here is CASSQGGFSSYEQYF. The CDR3 DNA reads TGCGCCAGCAGCCAAGGAGGGTTCAGCTCCTACGAGCAGTACTTC.

The chain recombines TRBV7-9 with TRBJ2-7; unclear D gene. Trimming took 3 bases from V and 2 from J, leaving 8 bases between them. CDR3 size: 13 residues. The germline gives CDR1 SEHNR, CDR2 FQNEAQ (reference sequence). The CDR3 nucleotides read TGTGCCAGCAGCTTTCAGCTTACCTACGAGCAGTACTTC. Amino acids: CASSFQLTYEQYF.

This clonotype was detected only a few times. The CDR3 nucleotides are TGTGCCAGCAGCTTGGCTACAGGGCTCTCTGGAAACACCATATATTTT. It yields the protein CASSLATGLSGNTIYF. This rearrangement joins TRBV5-5 to TRBJ1-3; D may be TRBD1 (6 bases). CDR3 length: 16 amino acids. Germline loops: CDR1 SGHKS, CDR2 YYEKEE (reference sequence). Trimming removed 0 bases from V and 0 bases from J, with 10 bases in between.

The genes are TRBV6-6 and TRBJ1-1, with 8 bases aligning to TRBD1. This CDR3 has 14 amino acids. Trimming cost V 2 bases and J 5 bases; bases outside gene matches: 4. Per germline, CDR1 MNHNY and CDR2 SVGAGI (reference sequence). The CDR3 DNA follows: TGTGCCAGCAGTTACCCAGGACAGGGTACTGAAGCTTTCTTT. Residues: CASSYPGQGTEAFF.

The chain carries TRBV6-1 and TRBJ1-1, with 10 bases identical to TRBD1. Germline V gene data show CDR1 as MNHNS and CDR2 as SASEGT. CDR3 size: 17 residues. Trimming at V came to 2 bases and at J to 3 bases, leaving 9 bases not matched to a gene. This chain's CDR3 is CASSETPGTGAYTEAFF. The CDR3 nucleotides read TGTGCCAGCAGTGAAACCCCCGGGACAGGGGCGTACACTGAAGCTTTCTTT.

This clonotype appeared a few times. V gene TRBV15 combines with J gene TRBJ2-3; weak D call: TRBD1 (7 bases). CDR3 length equals 17 residues. V shed 0 bases and J shed 8 bases, with 21 bases lying between them. The V gene's germline CDR1 is LNHNV and CDR2 YYDKDF (reference sequence). The CDR3 is CATSRDLRQGGQATQYF. The DNA for the CDR3 is TGTGCCACCAGCAGAGATCTCCGGCAGGGGGGTCAAGCTACGCAGTATTTT.

V and J are TRBV5-1 and TRBJ2-1, with D perhaps TRBD2 (5 bases). The CDR3 has 12 amino acids. Deletions cut 9 bases from V and 4 bases from J, with 11 bases between. Germline-derived CDR1 and CDR2 are SGHRS and YFSETQ. The CDR3 DNA reads as TGCGCCACCACGGACTCGTACAATGAGCAGTTCTTC. It encodes CATTDSYNEQFF.

The chain employs TRBV20-1 and TRBJ2-3, with TRBD2 identical over 7 bases. Germline CDR1 and CDR2: DFQATT and SNEGSKA (reference sequence). The CDR3 sequence is 14 residues long. With V trimmed by 6 bases and J by 0 bases, 6 bases remained unmatched. DNA of the CDR3: TGCAGTGCCATGTTGGGGGGGAGCACAGATACGCAGTATTTT. Its protein product is CSAMLGGSTDTQYF.

Only one count was recorded for this clonotype. This sequence joins TRBV10-3 and TRBJ2-1; D might be TRBD1 (6 bases). The V gene's germline CDR1 is ENHRY and CDR2 SYGVKD. The CDR3 spans 13 residues. Trimming took 0 bases from V and 8 from J, leaving 8 bases between them. CDR3 protein: CAISESKGDEQFF. CDR3 DNA sequence: TGTGCCATCAGTGAGTCGAAGGGGGATGAGCAGTTCTTC.

In this sample, this clonotype turned up a few times. The chain uses TRBV3-1 and TRBJ2-4; 7 bases align to TRBD1. V gave up 4 bases and J gave up 4 bases; unmatched junction bases: 7. CDR1 and CDR2 (germline): LGHDT, YNNKEL (reference sequence). This CDR3 has 15 residues. The CDR3 loop is CASSPGQLTKNIQYF. In DNA form, the CDR3 reads TGTGCCAGCAGCCCGGGACAGCTTACGAAAAACATTCAGTACTTC.

The V and J genes are TRBV29-1 and TRBJ2-1; TRBD2 agrees at 15 bases. There are 13 residues in the CDR3. Germline V gene sequence: CDR1 SQVTM, CDR2 ANQGSEA. With V trimmed by 6 bases and J by 7 bases, 1 base remained unmatched. CDR3 loop: CSVGTSGGNEQFF. The CDR3 DNA sequence: TGCAGCGTCGGGACTAGCGGGGGGAATGAGCAGTTCTTC.

J is TRBJ2-7 and V is TRBV2, with 7 nucleotides matching TRBD1. The CDR3 has 14 amino acids. V shed 7 bases, J shed 1 base, and the junction held 7 bases outside the gene matches. CDR1 SNHLY and CDR2 FYNNEI come from the germline V gene. The CDR3 DNA reads as TGTGCCAGCACACAGGGGTCCCTTTCCTACGAGCAGTACTTC. The encoded protein is CASTQGSLSYEQYF. The complete variable domain, with remaining parts taken from reference TRBV2 and TRBJ2-7, reads EPEVTQTPSHQVTQMGQEVILRCVPISNHLYFYWYRQILGQKVEFLVSFYNNEISEKSEIFDDQFSVERPDGSNFTLKIRSTKLEDSAMYFCASTQGSLSYEQYFGPGTRLTVT.

CDR3 sequence: CATSDYNTPHEAFF. In DNA form, the CDR3 reads TGTGCCACCAGTGATTATAACACTCCCCATGAAGCTTTCTTT. This chain joins TRBV24-1 and TRBJ1-1; D is ambiguous. The CDR3 extends over 14 amino acids. V dropped 2 bases and J dropped 7 bases, with 13 bases sitting between them. Looked up from germline, CDR1 is KGHDR and CDR2 is SFDVKD.

This clonotype was counted many times. The gene calls are TRBV6-1 and TRBJ1-1; no clear D. The CDR3 covers 13 residues. Germline V lookup: CDR1 MNHNS, CDR2 SASEGT. V lost 4 bases and J 0 bases, leaving 6 bases between the germline ends. CDR3: CASSAQMNTEAFF. Written as DNA, the CDR3 is TGTGCCAGCAGTGCCCAGATGAACACTGAAGCTTTCTTT.

J is TRBJ2-1 and V is TRBV10-3; D is perhaps TRBD2 (6 bases). The CDR3 length is 13 residues. In germline, CDR1 is ENHRY, CDR2 SYGVKD. V lost 10 bases to trimming and J lost 3 bases, with 13 bases between them. This CDR3 is CASAGIFYNEQFF. CDR3 in DNA: TGTGCCAGCGCGGGGATCTTCTACAATGAGCAGTTCTTC.

This clonotype showed up just a few times. V and J are TRBV25-1 and TRBJ1-6; D unresolved. Germline loops: CDR1 MGHDK, CDR2 SYGVNS. V was cut by 3 bases and J by 4 bases, with 4 bases left in between. The CDR3 length is 13 residues. CDR3 coding DNA: TGTGCCAGCAGTGAGAGATATAATTCACCCCTCCACTTT. Amino acid sequence: CASSERYNSPLHF.

The chain recombines TRBV30 with TRBJ2-2; D not certain. The CDR3 covers 14 residues. V lost 0 bases and J 0 bases, leaving 5 bases between the germline ends. CDR1 is GTSNPN, CDR2 SVGIG, per germline (reference sequence). CDR3 DNA sequence: TGTGCCTGGAGTGTGGGCACGAACACCGGGGAGCTGTTTTTT. The encoded protein is CAWSVGTNTGELFF. Supplemented by reference TRBV30 and TRBJ2-2, the full variable domain reads SQTIHQWPATLVQPVGSPLSLECTVEGTSNPNLYWYRQAAGRGLQLLFYSVGIGQISSEVPQNLSASRPQDRQFILSSKKLLLSDSGFYLCAWSVGTNTGELFFGEGSRLTVL.

This clonotype has a handful of counts. V is TRBV20-1 and J is TRBJ1-2; D is unclear. The V gene lost 6 bases and the J gene lost 4 bases, with 21 bases spanning the gap. The CDR3 totals 15 residues. The germline CDR1 and CDR2 sequences are DFQATT and SNEGSKA (reference sequence). The CDR3 here is CSAASDPGRVYGYTF. CDR3 sequence (DNA): TGCAGTGCCGCGTCGGATCCAGGACGGGTCTATGGCTACACCTTC.

The chain is built from TRBV5-1 and TRBJ2-2; D gene uncertain. V was shortened by 2 bases and J by 6 bases, with 14 bases between the two germline ends. Germline V CDR1 and CDR2: SGHRS, YFSETQ. The CDR3 spans 15 residues. The CDR3 DNA is TGCGCCAGCAGCTTAGTAAGTCATCAAGCCGGGGAGCTGTTTTTT. Its protein product is CASSLVSHQAGELFF.

The chain joins TRBV5-5 to TRBJ1-2; perhaps TRBD1 as D (6 bases). The germline gives CDR1 SGHKS, CDR2 YYEKEE (reference sequence). Trimming cost V 3 bases and J 0 bases, with 12 bases left between them. The CDR3 consists of 15 residues. In DNA, the CDR3 is TGTGCCAGCAGCTCCACAGGGCAGACTAACTATGGCTACACCTTC. It translates to CASSSTGQTNYGYTF.